This note documents a single T cell receptor beta chain sequence. Its specificity is not known. The data originate from a study of T cells after posttransplantation cyclophosphamide. General study points: TRB clonality was highly associated with recipient CMV seropositivity and reactivation.

Cyclophosphamide on days +3 and +4 followed busulfan-fludarabine conditioning and a marrow graft. Some clones are missing from TCRdb's copy, which holds only in-frame ones; the method was immunoSEQ multiplex PCR. The data contain 42,000 or so clones, about nine tenths of them seen just once; the ten biggest clones take up under 3%. Trimming pared 6 bases from V and 10 bases from J, leaving 24 bases between. Germline V gene sequence: CDR1 SNHLY, CDR2 FYNNEI. The CDR3 loop spans 15 amino acids. Sequenced here: PBMCs, sampled roughly 60 days after allogeneic stem cell transplant with posttransplant cyclophosphamide. The source is a male patient aged 60 to 75 who received an allogeneic stem cell transplant from a related donor and was CMV-positive. Some T cells may originate from the graft donor. The J gene is TRBJ1-1, the V gene TRBV2; perhaps TRBD1 as D (5 bases). The CDR3 DNA sequence: TGTGCCAGCAGGGAGCTCGGGACTCCGCTCAACGGAGCTTTCTTT. Translating it yields CASRELGTPLNGAFF. The entire variable domain, with the rest obtained from reference TRBV2 and TRBJ1-1, is as follows: EPEVTQTPSHQVTQMGQEVILRCVPISNHLYFYWYRQILGQKVEFLVSFYNNEISEKSEIFDDQFSVERPDGSNFTLKIRSTKLEDSAMYFCASRELGTPLNGAFFGQGTRLTVV.